The present entry profiles one T cell receptor (beta chain) with its context. Its antigen is currently unknown. These data originate in a study of shared clonotypes between healthy human individuals. About the research overall: Three plates each covered CD4 naive and memory; CD8 naive two, CD8 memory one.

Overall study findings and caveats: When naive CD4 clonotypes were compared across several donors, 4% to 6.5% were shared. The donor pool, a small one, limited the genetic and exposure-history diversity represented.

Investigators divided CD4+ cells into CD45RA+ naive and CD45RA-negative memory subsets. The germline V gene encodes CDR1 SGHAT and CDR2 FQNNGV. V was trimmed by 4 bases and J by 4 bases, leaving 14 bases between them. This CDR3 has 14 amino acids. Only in-frame clones appear in the TCRdb table, and some are missing; sequencing was by immunoSEQ multiplex PCR. The table shows millions of clones, with 90% to 95% occurring only once. The sample comprised naive CD4+ T cells sorted from blood. Documented subset: CD45RA+ positively selected. This receptor was identified in a man aged 18 to 35 in good health. This sequence joins TRBV11-2 and TRBJ2-7; D call uncertain. This chain's CDR3 is CASSYPFGLYEQYF. DNA of the CDR3: TGTGCCAGCAGCTACCCCTTTGGTTTATACGAGCAGTACTTC.